This entry lists 25 T cell receptor beta chains sequenced from one sample in a study of cytomegalovirus exposure and HLA in healthy donors. PCR used 60 Vbeta primers and 13 Jbeta primers. Using immunoSEQ multiplex PCR, the repertoire was profiled, and TCRdb retains in-frame clones only, with some absent. This sample has 160,000 or so clones, with around 81% found just once. Specimen: PBMCs. These receptors were collected from a woman under 30 in good health and CMV-seropositive.

This rearrangement joins TRBV15 to TRBJ1-1; a weak D match, TRBD1 (6 bases). The CDR3 sequence is 14 residues long. Trimming took off 0 bases at V and 4 bases at J, with 9 bases between the two ends. Germline values: CDR1 LNHNV, CDR2 YYDKDF (reference sequence). CDR3 in DNA: TGTGCCACCAGCAGAGATCAACAGGGCACTGAAGCTTTCTTT. It is translated as CATSRDQQGTEAFF.

The chain has TRBV29-1 and TRBJ2-5, with 9 bases lining up with TRBD2. Gene TRBJ2-7 matches the end of the DNA better, so the J call may be wrong. The germline gives CDR1 SQVTM, CDR2 ANQGSEA. This CDR3 has 14 residues. The CDR3 loop reads CSVTGGGELGEQYF. As DNA, the CDR3 is TGCAGCGTTACAGGCGGGGGGGAGCTTGGCGAGCAGTACTTC.

The chain is built from TRBV7-9 and TRBJ1-1; D is unresolved. CDR3 length: 12 amino acids. Germline CDR1 and CDR2: SEHNR and FQNEAQ (reference sequence). With 5 bases removed from V and 11 bases from J, the gap between germline ends came to 15 bases. CDR3 region: CASSLISWRAFF. CDR3 in DNA: TGTGCCAGCAGCCTAATTTCTTGGCGGGCTTTCTTT.

This chain links TRBV7-6 with TRBJ1-2, with 8 bases matching TRBD1. The CDR3 consists of 15 residues. V was clipped by 5 bases and J by 3 bases; unmatched bases: 8. Looked up from germline, CDR1 is SGHVS and CDR2 is FNYEAQ. The CDR3, as DNA: TGTGCCAGCAGCGTAGGGACAGGTGGGGACTATGGCTACACCTTC. Translation: CASSVGTGGDYGYTF.

This clone was seen only once. The chain has TRBV18 and TRBJ1-5, with D hard to call. Germline values: CDR1 KGHSH, CDR2 LQKENI. The CDR3 covers 16 residues. The V gene lost 5 bases and the J gene lost 1 base, with 15 bases spanning the gap. The CDR3 loop is CASSRRVQDSNQPQHF. The CDR3 nucleotides read TGTGCCAGCTCAAGGAGGGTCCAGGACAGCAATCAGCCCCAGCATTTT. The variable domain in full, with the rest retrieved from reference TRBV18 and TRBJ1-5, is NAGVMQNPRHLVRRRGQEARLRCSPMKGHSHVYWYRQLPEEGLKFMVYLQKENIIDESGMPKERFSAEFPKEGPSILRIQQVVRGDSAAYFCASSRRVQDSNQPQHFGDGTRLSIL.

The chain carries TRBV7-9 and TRBJ2-7, with 9 positions matching TRBD1. The CDR3 is 16 residues long. Germline V lookup: CDR1 SEHNR, CDR2 FQNEAQ (reference sequence). V was pared by 5 bases and J by 3 bases, with 11 bases of the junction left unmatched. CDR3 nucleotides: TGTGCCAGCAGCGGAAGAGGGGGACAGGGCCTCTACGAGCAGTACTTC. This translates into CASSGRGGQGLYEQYF.

CDR3 coding DNA: TGTGCCAGCAGTTCGCCCGGTGACAGGGTCATAGATACGCAGTATTTT. Translated, it gives CASSSPGDRVIDTQYF. This chain uses TRBV5-4 with TRBJ2-3; 7 nucleotides match TRBD1. The CDR3 extends over 16 amino acids. Germline CDR1 reads SGHNT; CDR2 reads YYREEE (reference sequence). The J segment lost 5 bases and the V segment lost 5 bases, leaving 14 bases of the junction unmatched.

The table lists this clone with a few counts. The gene calls are TRBV25-1 and TRBJ2-7; 9 bases match TRBD1. J lost 2 bases, V lost 5 bases, and 10 bases had no gene match. CDR1 and CDR2 (germline): MGHDK, SYGVNS. This CDR3 region has 16 residues. This CDR3 is CASSRAGTGTTYEQYF. In nucleotides, the CDR3 is TGTGCCAGCAGTCGGGCCGGGACAGGGACTACCTACGAGCAGTACTTC.

The genes are TRBV19 and TRBJ2-1; 7 bases agree with TRBD2. The CDR3 totals 16 residues. The V gene's germline CDR1 is LNHDA and CDR2 SQIVND (reference sequence). The V and J ends lost 4 bases and 0 bases, in that order; junction bases with no gene match: 6. The CDR3 reads CASSKHGGSSYNEQFF. The CDR3 region has the DNA TGTGCCAGTAGTAAACATGGCGGGAGCTCCTACAATGAGCAGTTCTTC.

On this clone: Other DNA variants within this sample encode the same CDR3. The CDR3 nucleotides read TGTGCCAGCAGTTTTGGGACAGACAATTCACCCCTCCACTTT. Its protein is CASSFGTDNSPLHF. This chain joins TRBV7-9 and TRBJ1-6; 7 nucleotides match TRBD1. The germline gives CDR1 SEHNR, CDR2 FQNEAQ (reference sequence). The CDR3 extends over 14 amino acids. V shed 6 bases and J 7 bases; nucleotides not matched to a gene: 6. The full variable domain, completed using reference TRBV7-9 and TRBJ1-6, is DTGVSQNPRHKITKRGQNVTFRCDPISEHNRLYWYRQTLGQGPEFLTYFQNEAQLEKSRLLSDRFSAERPKGSFSTLEIQRTEQGDSAMYLCASSFGTDNSPLHFGNGTRLTVT.

The J gene is TRBJ1-2, the V gene TRBV27, with TRBD1 as a possible D gene (6 bases). Between the trimmed V and J ends, which lost 2 bases and 4 bases, there was a span of 14 bases. The CDR3 loop spans 15 amino acids. CDR1 is MNHEY, CDR2 SMNVEV, per germline (reference sequence). The CDR3 DNA follows: TGTGCCAGCAGTTTAATCAGGGGCGTCGGCTATGGCTACACCTTC. It encodes CASSLIRGVGYGYTF.

This chain uses TRBV28 with TRBJ2-5, with 8 bases identical to TRBD1. CDR1 and CDR2 from the germline V gene are MDHEN and SYDVKM. Trimming cost V 5 bases and J 6 bases; bases outside gene matches: 11. The CDR3 has 15 residues. In DNA form, the CDR3 reads TGTGCCAGCAGTCAAGGACAGGGTCCCCTTAAGACCCAGTACTTC. Protein: CASSQGQGPLKTQYF.

The chain joins TRBV6-6 to TRBJ1-4; tentative D call: TRBD1 (5 bases). The germline V gene has CDR1 MNHNY and CDR2 SVGAGI (reference sequence). Trimming cost V 7 bases and J 4 bases, with 19 bases left between them. CDR3 length: 16 amino acids. CDR3 residues: CASNMDRMGGNEKLFF. CDR3 bases: TGTGCCAGCAATATGGACCGGATGGGGGGTAATGAAAAACTGTTTTTT.

The gene calls are TRBV4-1 and TRBJ1-1; D is ambiguous. The V gene lost 1 base and the J gene lost 0 bases, with 6 bases spanning the gap. CDR3 length: 14 amino acids. Germline CDR1 is MGHRA and CDR2 is YSYEKL. As DNA, the CDR3 is TGCGCCAGCAGCCAAGGAGTAATGAACACTGAAGCTTTCTTT. Translation gives CASSQGVMNTEAFF.

The chain is built from TRBV7-2 and TRBJ2-7; 12 bases are a match to TRBD2. Germline V gene sequence: CDR1 SGHTA, CDR2 FQGNSA. V lost 0 bases, J lost 6 bases, and 6 bases stayed unmatched. This CDR3 comprises 16 residues. CDR3 sequence (DNA): TGTGCCAGCAGCTTAGCTCTACTAGCGGGGGGTAGCGAGCAGTACTTC. The encoded protein is CASSLALLAGGSEQYF.

The chain has TRBV5-1 and TRBJ2-5; the match to TRBD1 covers 11 bases. Per the germline V gene, CDR1 is SGHRS and CDR2 is YFSETQ. The V segment lost 4 bases and the J segment 5 bases; nucleotides outside the gene matches: 4. The CDR3 consists of 14 residues. The CDR3 loop reads CASSTGTGGETQYF. Here the CDR3 DNA reads TGCGCCAGCAGCACCGGGACAGGGGGGGAGACCCAGTACTTC.

This clone was seen a handful of times. This sequence joins TRBV2 and TRBJ2-1; D is possibly TRBD2 (6 bases). CDR3 length: 15 residues. Germline CDR1 and CDR2: SNHLY and FYNNEI. The germline V and J ends were trimmed by 6 bases and 4 bases, with 16 bases remaining between them. The CDR3, as DNA: TGTGCCAGCAGATCGACTAGTTGGGATTACAATGAGCAGTTCTTC. Amino acid sequence: CASRSTSWDYNEQFF.

The CDR3 DNA reads TGCGCCAGCAGCACGCAGGGTCAAATAATCGGGAACTATGGCTACACCTTC. Translated: CASSTQGQIIGNYGYTF. The chain recombines TRBV5-1 with TRBJ1-2; TRBD1 might be the D (5 bases). From germline, CDR1 is SGHRS and CDR2 YFSETQ. The CDR3 is 17 residues long. V lost 4 bases and J 2 bases, leaving 21 bases between the germline ends.

CDR3 sequence: CASSQGAQTGNYGYTF. CDR3 nucleotides: TGTGCCAGCAGCCAAGGAGCCCAGACAGGGAACTATGGCTACACCTTC. The V and J genes are TRBV7-8 and TRBJ1-2; 7 positions match TRBD1. Germline values: CDR1 SGHVS, CDR2 FQNEAQ. J gave up 2 bases and V 5 bases, and 11 bases lay outside the gene matches. This CDR3 has 16 residues.

The genes are TRBV10-3 and TRBJ1-6; no definite D call. The CDR3 totals 12 residues. The V and J ends lost 0 bases and 10 bases respectively, with 4 bases between them. Germline loops: CDR1 ENHRY, CDR2 SYGVKD. CDR3 nucleotide sequence: TGTGCCATCAGTGAGTCCCAGTCACCCCTCCACTTT. Its protein is CAISESQSPLHF.

The chain has TRBV6-1 and TRBJ2-5; the match to TRBD1 covers 10 bases. The J call is uncertain, as TRBJ2-7 better fits the DNA end. The CDR3 consists of 15 residues. Germline loops: CDR1 MNHNS, CDR2 SASEGT. CDR3 region: CASSGGTGEVNEQYF. The CDR3 coding sequence is TGTGCCAGTAGCGGAGGGACAGGGGAAGTGAACGAGCAGTACTTC.

The rearrangement links TRBV4-1 to TRBJ2-7; D may be TRBD2 (7 bases). CDR1 and CDR2 from the germline V gene are MGHRA and YSYEKL. V was pared by 2 bases and J by 1 base, with 18 bases between. This CDR3 is built from 17 residues. CDR3 sequence: CASSQPFGRGASYEQYF. DNA of the CDR3: TGCGCCAGCAGCCAACCGTTTGGTCGGGGGGCTTCCTACGAGCAGTACTTC.

There are a few counts of this clone. The CDR3: CASSQRWSSLNTEAFF. The DNA of the CDR3 is TGTGCCAGTAGTCAAAGGTGGAGTAGTTTGAACACTGAAGCTTTCTTT. This chain joins TRBV19 and TRBJ1-1; D not resolved. The CDR3 runs to 16 residues. CDR1 is LNHDA and CDR2 is SQIVND in the germline V gene (reference sequence). V lost 5 bases to trimming and J lost 0 bases, with 16 bases between them.

The genes are TRBV18 and TRBJ2-2; TRBD1 aligns across 9 bases. Trimming at V came to 3 bases and at J to 4 bases, leaving 0 bases not matched to a gene. Germline CDR1 KGHSH, CDR2 LQKENI. The CDR3 consists of 14 residues. For the CDR3, the DNA is TGTGCCAGCTCACCGGACAGGGGCACCGGGGAGCTGTTTTTT. Encoded protein: CASSPDRGTGELFF.

The genes are TRBV19 and TRBJ1-5; D is uncertain. V lost 5 bases to trimming and J lost 6 bases, with 14 bases between them. Germline CDR1 and CDR2: LNHDA and SQIVND (reference sequence). The CDR3 totals 14 residues. This chain's CDR3 is CASSLTDAGQPQHF. The CDR3 DNA follows: TGTGCCAGTAGTCTGACGGACGCGGGTCAGCCCCAGCATTTT.